The 27 T cell receptor beta chains below come from one sample, sequenced in a study of tumor and adjacent non-tumor tissue in lung cancer. No cell sorting was done before RNA was extracted from the tissue. The normal lung tissue was taken more than 3 cm from the tumor edge. A modified ARM-PCR protocol with three rounds of nested PCR amplified TCRbeta. Each CDR3 protein gets one entry after TCRdb re-called the multiplex PCR reads with MiXCR. Here the sample spans around 74,000 distinct CDR3 sequences, roughly 75% being singletons. What was sequenced was distant non-tumor lung tissue. These receptors were obtained from a woman aged 50 to 65 with non-small cell lung cancer.

Comment on this clonotype: The CDR3 ends on some other residue instead of the conserved phenylalanine or tryptophan, so this is likely a read error. The rearrangement joins TRBV11-1 to TRBJ1-6; no definite D call. CDR3 length: 13 residues. Looked up from germline, CDR1 is SGHAT and CDR2 is FQDESV (reference sequence). The CDR3 region is CASSLLERAALHS. Here the CDR3 DNA reads TGTGCCAGTAGCTTGCTCGAGAGGGCGGCCCTCCACTCT.

This clonotype was recorded once. This chain uses TRBV10-3 with TRBJ2-1; no clear D. Germline V CDR1 and CDR2: ENHRY, SYGVKD. This CDR3 is built from 15 residues. Trimming took 3 bases from V and 7 from J, leaving 16 bases between them. The CDR3 loop reads CAISDLLQSLNEQFF. CDR3 sequence (DNA): TGTGCCATCAGTGACCTTCTACAGAGTTTGAATGAGCAGTTCTTC.

This clonotype was observed a single time. Its ends do not fully match the called genes, so a read error is possible. The genes are TRBV11-2 and TRBJ2-2, with D possibly called TRBD1 or TRBD2 (6 bases each). Germline V lookup: CDR1 SGHAT, CDR2 FQNNGV. CDR3 length equals 14 residues. CDR3 coding DNA: TGTGCCAGCAGCACGGGGCGGGACACCAGGGAGCTGTTTTTT. It specifies CASSTGRDTRELFF.

This clonotype was observed a single time. A read error may explain this, as a much larger clone is one base away. The chain couples TRBV30 to TRBJ1-6; D is unresolved. Germline V lookup: CDR1 GTSNPN, CDR2 SVGIG (reference sequence). The CDR3 sequence is 13 residues long. CDR3 bases: TGTGCCTGGAGTCTGGGAAATAATTCACACCTCCACTTT. Residues: CAWSLGNNSHLHF.

This clonotype was observed many times. V gene TRBV5-5 combines with J gene TRBJ2-5, with D possibly being TRBD1 or TRBD2 (5 bases each). Germline values: CDR1 SGHKS, CDR2 YYEKEE (reference sequence). The CDR3 is 14 residues long. The germline V and J ends were trimmed by 4 bases and 4 bases, with 14 bases remaining between them. CDR3 protein: CASSRWGSAETQYF. CDR3 sequence (DNA): TGTGCCAGCAGCCGCTGGGGGTCGGCAGAGACCCAGTACTTC. The full variable domain, its missing parts supplied by reference TRBV5-5 and TRBJ2-5, is DAGVTQSPTHLIKTRGQQVTLRCSPISGHKSVSWYQQVLGQGPQFIFQYYEKEERGRGNFPDRFSARQFPNYSSELNVNALLLGDSALYLCASSRWGSAETQYFGPGTRLLVL.

This clonotype was seen many times. This chain links TRBV4-3 with TRBJ2-1; 8 bases line up with TRBD2. The germline V gene has CDR1 LGHNA and CDR2 YSLEER. This CDR3 region has 17 residues. Trimming at V came to 3 bases and at J to 5 bases, leaving 12 bases not matched to a gene. In DNA form, the CDR3 reads TGCGCCAGCAGCCAGGGGACTTTAGCGGGAATTAACAATGAGCAGTTCTTC. Residues: CASSQGTLAGINNEQFF.

A remark on this clonotype: This may stem from a read error, because a much larger clone lies one nucleotide away. J is TRBJ2-1 and V is TRBV20-1, with 11 positions matching TRBD2. This CDR3 has 15 amino acids. Trimming at V came to 3 bases and at J to 3 bases, leaving 4 bases not matched to a gene. Germline lookup yields CDR1 DFQATT and CDR2 SNEGSKA (reference sequence). The chain's CDR3 is CSARSTSGIYNEQFF. As DNA, the CDR3 is TGCAGTGCTAGGTCGACTAGCGGGATCTACAATGAGCAGTTCTTC.

For this clonotype: The junction differs from germline at one of its ends, possibly a read error. The J gene is TRBJ2-3, the V gene TRBV11-1; maybe TRBD2 (6 bases). This CDR3 region has 15 residues. Germline V gene data show CDR1 as SGHAT and CDR2 as FQDESV (reference sequence). In DNA, the CDR3 is TGTGCCGGCAGCTCGGGGAGTTCGGGGGTGAATACCCAGTATTTT. This encodes CAGSSGSSGVNTQYF.

In regard to this clonotype: A much larger clone differs from this one at a single base, so this may be a read error. V gene TRBV6-1 combines with J gene TRBJ1-5; no definite D call. CDR1 and CDR2 (germline): MNHNS, SASEGT. CDR3 size: 15 residues. Trimming pared 6 bases from V and 0 bases from J, leaving 12 bases between. CDR3 in amino acids: CASRVSTDSNQPQHF. The CDR3 DNA reads as TGTGCCAGCAGGGTTAGCACAGATAGCAATCAGCCCCAGCATTTT.

This rearrangement joins TRBV20-1 to TRBJ1-1; 7 bases line up with TRBD1. The germline V gene has CDR1 DFQATT and CDR2 SNEGSKA (reference sequence). This CDR3 region has 13 residues. The V gene end was trimmed by 7 bases and the J gene end by 7 bases; junction bases not matched to a gene: 12. Here the CDR3 reads CSDRGPEGLEAFF. The CDR3 coding sequence is TGCAGTGATAGGGGGCCAGAGGGCCTTGAAGCTTTCTTT.

As DNA, the CDR3 is TGCGCCAGCAGCTTCTGTGAACGCATGGAGCAGTACTTC. Protein sequence: CASSFCERMEQYF. The chain links TRBV5-1 to TRBJ2-7; no reliable D call. Germline-derived CDR1 and CDR2 are SGHRS and YFSETQ. V lost 2 bases and J lost 7, with 13 bases in between. This CDR3 contains 13 residues.

With respect to this clonotype: As the CDR3 is not closed by the conserved phenylalanine or tryptophan, this likely results from a read error. No DNA is shown, since the ends of the CDR3 on it are uncertain; the CDR3 is the one TCRdb lists. The chain couples TRBV11-2 to TRBJ1-5. The CDR3 spans 15 residues, counting both ends. Germline V gene lookup returns CDR1 SGHAT and CDR2 FQNNGV. The CDR3 sequence: CASSLDPGPNQHHHV.

Concerning this clonotype itself: At one end, the junction sequence differs from germline, possibly due to a read error. This chain links TRBV4-2 with TRBJ1-4; D possibly corresponds to TRBD1 (5 bases). Germline V gene data show CDR1 as LGHNA and CDR2 as YNFKEQ. The CDR3 spans 16 residues. The CDR3 DNA reads TGTACCAGCAGCCAACACGACAGTGCAACTAATGAAAAACTGTTTTTT. Its protein product is CTSSQHDSATNEKLFF.

Notes on this clonotype: A much larger clone is a single base away; this may be a read error. V usage is TRBV28 and J usage is TRBJ2-7; D is possibly TRBD2 (7 bases). CDR3 length: 14 amino acids. CDR1 MDHEN and CDR2 SYDVKM come from the germline V gene. Trimming took 6 bases from V and 6 from J, leaving 18 bases between them. The CDR3 DNA reads TGTGCCAGCAGAGGGGGAGGGCCTATCTTCGAGCAGTACTTC. Translation gives CASRGGGPIFEQYF.

A remark on this clonotype: This sequence may be a read error, since a much larger clone differs from it by one base. The chain joins TRBV7-2 to TRBJ2-7; 8 bases agree with TRBD2. CDR1 is SGHTA, CDR2 FQGNSA, per germline. The CDR3 consists of 18 residues. After removal of 5 bases from V and 0 bases from J, the junction contained 15 bases not matched to a gene. The CDR3 coding sequence is TGTGCCAGCAGCATAACCTCCTCCCTTAGCGGGAACTCCTACGAGCAGTACTTC. Its protein product is CASSITSSLSGNSYEQYF.

In regard to this clonotype: One end of the junction varies from germline; a read error may be responsible. The chain has TRBV20-1 and TRBJ2-2; 7 bases fit TRBD1. The CDR3 runs to 15 residues. Germline V CDR1 and CDR2: DFQATT, SNEGSKA (reference sequence). CDR3 nucleotides: TGCAGTGCTAGATCCTCGACAGGGAAGACCGGGGAACTGTTTTTT. Amino acid sequence: CSARSSTGKTGELFF.

This chain joins TRBV20-1 and TRBJ2-1; D remains ambiguous. The V gene lost 0 bases and the J gene lost 3 bases, with 27 bases spanning the gap. The CDR3 is 20 amino acids. CDR1 and CDR2 from the germline V gene are DFQATT and SNEGSKA (reference sequence). CDR3 bases: TGCAGTGCTAGAGATAACTCCGGGTTGGCGGCATTTACCAACTACAATGAGCAGTTCTTC. Protein product: CSARDNSGLAAFTNYNEQFF.

The rearrangement joins TRBV5-1 to TRBJ1-4; possibly TRBD1 for D (5 bases). Per the germline V gene, CDR1 is SGHRS and CDR2 is YFSETQ. Trimming stripped 3 bases from V and 4 bases from J, with 10 bases between. This CDR3 spans 14 amino acids. Written as DNA, the CDR3 is TGCGCCAGCAGCTGGAGGGGCCTTAATGAAAAACTGTTTTTT. Its protein product is CASSWRGLNEKLFF. The full variable domain, completed using reference TRBV5-1 and TRBJ1-4, is KAGVTQTPRYLIKTRGQQVTLSCSPISGHRSVSWYQQTPGQGLQFLFEYFSETQRNKGNFPGRFSGRQFSNSRSEMNVSTLELGDSALYLCASSWRGLNEKLFFGSGTQLSVL.

In regard to this clonotype: A much larger clonotype is one base distant, so this may be a read error. Because it lacks the conserved phenylalanine or tryptophan at the end, this CDR3 is likely a read error. The rearrangement uses TRBV5-4 and TRBJ2-2, with D possibly being TRBD1 (6 bases). The V and J ends lost 2 bases and 3 bases respectively, with 11 bases between them. Germline CDR1 SGHNT, CDR2 YYREEE (reference sequence). This CDR3 comprises 15 residues. The DNA of the CDR3 is TGTGCCAGCAGCTTCAGCAGGGGTGACACCGGGGAGCTGTTTTCT. Translation: CASSFSRGDTGELFS.

Only one count was recorded for this clonotype. One end of the junction is discordant with germline, which a read error may explain. The CDR3 spells CASSYTSSYEQYF. CDR3 nucleotides: TGTGCCAGCAGTTACACCAGCTCCTACGAGCAGTACTTT. The chain couples TRBV6-5 to TRBJ2-7; no clear D. There are 13 residues in the CDR3. Germline-derived CDR1 and CDR2 are MNHEY and SVGAGI.

To note about this clonotype: A much bigger clone sits one base away, suggesting this may be a read error. This chain links TRBV10-2 with TRBJ2-1, with 13 bases identical to TRBD2. Germline lookup yields CDR1 WSHSY and CDR2 SAAADI. The CDR3 totals 16 residues. The CDR3 DNA is TGCGCCAGCAGTGTTCTACTAGCGGGAGGGACCAATGAGCACTTCTTC. Translating gives CASSVLLAGGTNEHFF.

The CDR3 region has the DNA TGCAGTGCTAGAGATAATAAGAGGAGGTCAGTCATGAGCCCCTACGAGCAGTACTTC. This sequence encodes CSARDNKRRSVMSPYEQYF. The chain joins TRBV20-1 to TRBJ2-7; possible D gene TRBD2, 5 bases. V lost 0 bases to trimming and J lost 2 bases, with 26 bases between them. Per the germline V gene, CDR1 is DFQATT and CDR2 is SNEGSKA (reference sequence). This CDR3 is 19 amino acids long.

About this clonotype: Germline and junction disagree at one end, which may indicate a read error. The J gene is TRBJ1-4, the V gene TRBV7-8, with D hard to call. This CDR3 spans 15 amino acids. Looked up from germline, CDR1 is SGHVS and CDR2 is FQNEAQ. This CDR3 is CASSLSETTNAKLFF. The CDR3 nucleotides are TGTGCCAGCAGCTTAAGTGAGACAACTAATGCAAAACTGTTTTTT.

Comment on this clonotype: This clone may be a read error of a much larger clone one base away. The rearrangement uses TRBV5-6 and TRBJ2-3; TRBD2 matches 12 bases. The CDR3 runs 19 residues. V was pared by 6 bases and J by 3 bases, with 17 bases of the junction left unmatched. Germline-derived CDR1 and CDR2 are SGHDT and YYEEEE. The CDR3 coding sequence is TGTGCCAGCAACTCCGATCCTAGCGGGAGGGGGGGTGAGACAGATACGCAGTATTTT. Protein: CASNSDPSGRGGETDTQYF.

J is TRBJ2-5 and V is TRBV7-8, with D unclear. From germline, CDR1 is SGHVS and CDR2 FQNEAQ. The CDR3 is made up of 14 amino acids. V was cut by 1 base and J by 3 bases, with 9 bases left in between. The CDR3 protein is CASSLDLLEETQYF. The CDR3 DNA reads TGTGCCAGCAGCTTAGATCTCTTGGAAGAGACCCAGTACTTC.

This clonotype came up once. This chain joins TRBV7-8 and TRBJ2-1; no reliable D call. Germline values: CDR1 SGHVS, CDR2 FQNEAQ. This CDR3 contains 16 residues. The V gene lost 3 bases and the J gene lost 8 bases, with 20 bases spanning the gap. CDR3 loop: CASSFAAIMVVHEQFF. The DNA for the CDR3 is TGTGCCAGCAGCTTTGCGGCTATCATGGTAGTACATGAGCAGTTCTTC.

This clonotype was seen a single time. CDR3 sequence (DNA): TGCGCCAGCAACCACCAACAGGGCCTAACTGGGGCCAACGTCCTGACTTTC. The encoded protein is CASNHQQGLTGANVLTF. The chain links TRBV4-1 to TRBJ2-6, with D perhaps matching TRBD1 (6 bases). This CDR3 has 17 residues. CDR1 and CDR2 (germline): MGHRA, YSYEKL. V was cut by 7 bases and J by 2 bases, with 18 bases left in between.